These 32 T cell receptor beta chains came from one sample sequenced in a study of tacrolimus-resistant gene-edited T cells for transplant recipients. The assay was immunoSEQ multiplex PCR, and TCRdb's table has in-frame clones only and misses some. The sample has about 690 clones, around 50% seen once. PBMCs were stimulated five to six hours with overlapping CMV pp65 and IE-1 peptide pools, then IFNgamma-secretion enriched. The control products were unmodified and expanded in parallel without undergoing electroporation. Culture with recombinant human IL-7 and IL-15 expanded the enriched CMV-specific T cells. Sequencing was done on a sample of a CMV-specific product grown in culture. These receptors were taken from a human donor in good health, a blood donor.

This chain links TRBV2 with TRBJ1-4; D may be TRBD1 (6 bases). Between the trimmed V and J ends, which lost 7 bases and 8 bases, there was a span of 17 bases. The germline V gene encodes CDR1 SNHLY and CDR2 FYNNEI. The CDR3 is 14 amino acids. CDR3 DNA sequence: TGTGCCAGCACCCCCGGGGGACAATGGGAAAAACTGTTTTTT. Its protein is CASTPGGQWEKLFF.

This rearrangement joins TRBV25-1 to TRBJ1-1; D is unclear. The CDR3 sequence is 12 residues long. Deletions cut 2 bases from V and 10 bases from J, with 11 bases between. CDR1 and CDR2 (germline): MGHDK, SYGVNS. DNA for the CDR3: TGTGCCAGCAGTGAAGGTGACGGGGTAGCTTTCTTT. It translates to CASSEGDGVAFF.

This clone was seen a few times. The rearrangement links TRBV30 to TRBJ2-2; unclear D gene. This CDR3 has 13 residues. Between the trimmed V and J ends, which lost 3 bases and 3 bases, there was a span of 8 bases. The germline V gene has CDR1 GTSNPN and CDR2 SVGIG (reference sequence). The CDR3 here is CAWRSGYTGELFF. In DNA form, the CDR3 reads TGTGCCTGGAGATCCGGGTACACCGGGGAGCTGTTTTTT.

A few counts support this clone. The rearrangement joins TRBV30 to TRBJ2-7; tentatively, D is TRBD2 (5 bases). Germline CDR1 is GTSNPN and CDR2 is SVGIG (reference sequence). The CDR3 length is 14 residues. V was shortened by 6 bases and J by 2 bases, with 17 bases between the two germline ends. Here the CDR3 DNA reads TGTGCCTGCTTATTTCGGGAAGTGGCCTACGAGCAGTACTTC. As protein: CACLFREVAYEQYF.

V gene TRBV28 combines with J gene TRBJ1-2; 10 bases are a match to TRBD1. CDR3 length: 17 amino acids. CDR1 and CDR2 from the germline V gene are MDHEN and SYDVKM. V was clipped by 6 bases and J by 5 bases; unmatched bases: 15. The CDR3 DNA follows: TGTGCCAGCAGCCTAGGACAGGGGGAAGGTGTTTTGTATGGCTACACCTTC. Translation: CASSLGQGEGVLYGYTF.

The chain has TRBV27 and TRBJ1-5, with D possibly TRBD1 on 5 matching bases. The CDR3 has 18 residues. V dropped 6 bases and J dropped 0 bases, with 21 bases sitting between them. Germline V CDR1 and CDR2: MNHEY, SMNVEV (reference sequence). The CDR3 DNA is TGTGCCAGCAGACCCGACAGCGGATCGCTTTATAGCAATCAGCCCCAGCATTTT. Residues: CASRPDSGSLYSNQPQHF.

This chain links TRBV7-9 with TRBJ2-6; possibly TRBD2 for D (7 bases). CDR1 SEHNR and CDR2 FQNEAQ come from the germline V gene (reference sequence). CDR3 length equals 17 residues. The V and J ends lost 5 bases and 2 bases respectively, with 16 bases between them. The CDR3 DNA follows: TGTGCCAGCAGCCCTAGAGGGGGGGCCCCTGGGGCCAACGTCCTGACTTTC. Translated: CASSPRGGAPGANVLTF. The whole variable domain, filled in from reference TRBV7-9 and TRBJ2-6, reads DTGVSQNPRHKITKRGQNVTFRCDPISEHNRLYWYRQTLGQGPEFLTYFQNEAQLEKSRLLSDRFSAERPKGSFSTLEIQRTEQGDSAMYLCASSPRGGAPGANVLTFGAGSRLTVL.

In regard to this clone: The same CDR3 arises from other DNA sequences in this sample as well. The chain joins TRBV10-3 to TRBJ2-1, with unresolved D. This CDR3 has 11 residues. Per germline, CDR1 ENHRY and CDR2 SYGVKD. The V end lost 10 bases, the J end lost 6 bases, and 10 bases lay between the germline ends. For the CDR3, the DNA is TGTGCCAGTTCGTTGGGCAATGAGCAGTTCTTC. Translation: CASSLGNEQFF.

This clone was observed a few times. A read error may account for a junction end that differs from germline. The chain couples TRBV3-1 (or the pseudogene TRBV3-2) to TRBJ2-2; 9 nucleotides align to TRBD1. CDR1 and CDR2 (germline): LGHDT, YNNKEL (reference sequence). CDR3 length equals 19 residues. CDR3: CASSQEFRDREKTTRGAVF. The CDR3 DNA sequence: TGTGCCAGCAGCCAAGAATTCCGGGACAGGGAGAAGACCACCCGGGGAGCTGTTTTT.

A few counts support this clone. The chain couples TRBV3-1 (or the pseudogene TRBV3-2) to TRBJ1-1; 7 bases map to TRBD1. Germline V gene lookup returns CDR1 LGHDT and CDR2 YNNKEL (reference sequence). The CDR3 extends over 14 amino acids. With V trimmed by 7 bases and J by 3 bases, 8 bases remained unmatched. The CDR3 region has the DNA TGTGCCAGCACCAACACAGGGGCCCACACTGAAGCTTTCTTT. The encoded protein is CASTNTGAHTEAFF.

The CDR3 loop is CASRSTGKETQYF. In nucleotides, the CDR3 is TGTGCCAGCAGGTCGACAGGGAAAGAGACCCAGTACTTC. V is TRBV12-3 or TRBV12-4 and J is TRBJ2-5; 7 nucleotides line up with TRBD1. CDR3 size: 13 residues. V trimming: 6 bases; J trimming: 3 bases; junction bases outside the gene matches: 4.

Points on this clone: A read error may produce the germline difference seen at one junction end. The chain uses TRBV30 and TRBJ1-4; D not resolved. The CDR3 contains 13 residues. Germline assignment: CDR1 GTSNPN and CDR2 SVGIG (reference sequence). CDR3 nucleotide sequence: TGTGCCTGGAGGCAAGGAGGGAATGAACAACTGTTTTTT. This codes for CAWRQGGNEQLFF.

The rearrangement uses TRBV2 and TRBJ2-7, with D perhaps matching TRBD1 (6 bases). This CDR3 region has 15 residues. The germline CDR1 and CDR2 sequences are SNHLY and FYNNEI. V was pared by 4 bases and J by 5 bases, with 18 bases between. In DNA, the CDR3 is TGTGCCAGCAGTGCAACAGGGCGCAAGATGAACGAGCAGTACTTC. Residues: CASSATGRKMNEQYF.

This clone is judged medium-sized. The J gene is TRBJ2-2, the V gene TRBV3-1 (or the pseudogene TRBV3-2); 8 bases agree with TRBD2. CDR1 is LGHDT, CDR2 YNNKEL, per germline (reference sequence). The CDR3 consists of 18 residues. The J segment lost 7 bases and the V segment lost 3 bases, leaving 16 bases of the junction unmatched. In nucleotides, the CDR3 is TGTGCCAGCAGCCATCCCGACCTAGCGGGTCTTCTAGGCGGGGAGCTGTTTTTT. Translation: CASSHPDLAGLLGGELFF.

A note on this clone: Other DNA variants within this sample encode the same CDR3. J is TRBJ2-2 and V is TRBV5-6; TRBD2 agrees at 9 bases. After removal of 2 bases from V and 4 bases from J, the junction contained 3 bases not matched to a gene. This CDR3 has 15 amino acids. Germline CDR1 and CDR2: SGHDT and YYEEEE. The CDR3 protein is CASSFGGRGTGELFF. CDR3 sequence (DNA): TGTGCCAGCAGCTTCGGCGGGAGGGGCACCGGGGAGCTGTTTTTT.

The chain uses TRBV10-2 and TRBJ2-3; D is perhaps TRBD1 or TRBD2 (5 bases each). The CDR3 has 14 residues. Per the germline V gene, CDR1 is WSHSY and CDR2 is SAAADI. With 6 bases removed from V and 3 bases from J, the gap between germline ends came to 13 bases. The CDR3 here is CASRGEVQTDTQYF. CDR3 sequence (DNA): TGCGCCAGCAGGGGGGAAGTTCAAACAGATACGCAGTATTTT.

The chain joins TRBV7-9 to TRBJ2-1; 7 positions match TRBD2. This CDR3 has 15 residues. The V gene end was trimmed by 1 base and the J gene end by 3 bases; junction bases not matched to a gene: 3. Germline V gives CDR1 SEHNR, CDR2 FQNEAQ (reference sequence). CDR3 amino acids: CASSLVAGYYNEQFF. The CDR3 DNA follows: TGTGCCAGCAGCTTAGTAGCGGGCTACTACAATGAGCAGTTCTTC.

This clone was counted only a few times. The CDR3 coding sequence is TGCGCCAGCAGCGCCGGGGACAGGGAGAACACTGAAGCTTTCTTT. It translates to CASSAGDRENTEAFF. The rearrangement uses TRBV5-1 and TRBJ1-1; 9 bases are shared with TRBD1. The V segment lost 4 bases and the J segment 1 base; nucleotides outside the gene matches: 5. Germline CDR1 and CDR2: SGHRS and YFSETQ. CDR3 size: 15 residues.

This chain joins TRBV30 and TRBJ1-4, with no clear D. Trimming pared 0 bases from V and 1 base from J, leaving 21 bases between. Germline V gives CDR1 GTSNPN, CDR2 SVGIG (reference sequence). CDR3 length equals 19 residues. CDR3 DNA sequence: TGTGCCTGGAGTGTAGGTCAGAATCGACGAGGTAGAACTAATGAAAAACTGTTTTTT. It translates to CAWSVGQNRRGRTNEKLFF. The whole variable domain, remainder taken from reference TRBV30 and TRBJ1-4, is SQTIHQWPATLVQPVGSPLSLECTVEGTSNPNLYWYRQAAGRGLQLLFYSVGIGQISSEVPQNLSASRPQDRQFILSSKKLLLSDSGFYLCAWSVGQNRRGRTNEKLFFGSGTQLSVL.

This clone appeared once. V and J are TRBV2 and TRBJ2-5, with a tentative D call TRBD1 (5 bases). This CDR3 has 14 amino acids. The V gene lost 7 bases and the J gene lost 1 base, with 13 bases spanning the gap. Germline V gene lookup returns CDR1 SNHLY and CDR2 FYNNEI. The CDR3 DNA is TGTGCCAGCACTAACACCGACAGCCAAGAGACCCAGTACTTC. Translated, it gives CASTNTDSQETQYF.

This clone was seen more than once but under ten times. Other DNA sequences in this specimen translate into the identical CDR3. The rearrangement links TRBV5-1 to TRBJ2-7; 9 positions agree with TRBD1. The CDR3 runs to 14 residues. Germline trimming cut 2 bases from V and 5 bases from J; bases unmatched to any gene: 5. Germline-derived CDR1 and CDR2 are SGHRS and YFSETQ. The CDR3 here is CASSFRTGDHEQYF. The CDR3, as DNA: TGCGCCAGCAGCTTCCGGACAGGGGACCACGAGCAGTACTTC.

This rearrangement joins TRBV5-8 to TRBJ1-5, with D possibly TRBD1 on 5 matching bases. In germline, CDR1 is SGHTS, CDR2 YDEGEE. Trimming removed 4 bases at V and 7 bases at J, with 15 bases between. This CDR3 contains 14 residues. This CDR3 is CASSPGQPGQPQHF. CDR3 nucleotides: TGTGCCAGCAGCCCCGGACAACCGGGGCAGCCCCAGCATTTT.

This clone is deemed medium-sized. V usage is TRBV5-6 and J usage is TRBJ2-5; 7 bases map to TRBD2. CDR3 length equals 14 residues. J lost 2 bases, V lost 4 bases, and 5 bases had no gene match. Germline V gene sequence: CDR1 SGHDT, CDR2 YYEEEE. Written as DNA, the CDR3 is TGTGCCAGCAGCGGGACTACAGGTCAAGAGACCCAGTACTTC. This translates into CASSGTTGQETQYF.

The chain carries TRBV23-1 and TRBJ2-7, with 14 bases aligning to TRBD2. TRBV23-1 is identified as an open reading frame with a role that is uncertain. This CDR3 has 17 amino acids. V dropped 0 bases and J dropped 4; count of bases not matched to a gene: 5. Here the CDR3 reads CASSQSGTSGSGYEQYF. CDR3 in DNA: TGCGCCAGCAGTCAATCCGGGACTAGCGGGAGTGGGTACGAGCAGTACTTC.

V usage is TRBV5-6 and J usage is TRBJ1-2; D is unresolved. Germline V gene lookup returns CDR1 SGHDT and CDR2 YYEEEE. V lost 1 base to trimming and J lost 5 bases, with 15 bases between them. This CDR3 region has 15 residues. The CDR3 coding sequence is TGTGCCAGCAGCTTGTGGTTCTCAGGTACTTATGGCTACACCTTC. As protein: CASSLWFSGTYGYTF. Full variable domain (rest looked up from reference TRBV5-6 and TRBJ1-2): DAGVTQSPTHLIKTRGQQVTLRCSPKSGHDTVSWYQQALGQGPQFIFQYYEEEERQRGNFPDRFSGHQFPNYSSELNVNALLLGDSALYLCASSLWFSGTYGYTFGSGTRLTVV.

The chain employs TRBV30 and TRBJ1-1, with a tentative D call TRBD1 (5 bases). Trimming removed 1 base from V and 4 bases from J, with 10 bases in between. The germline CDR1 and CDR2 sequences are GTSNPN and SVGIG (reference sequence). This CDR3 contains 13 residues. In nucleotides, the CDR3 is TGTGCCTGGAGTGCGACAGTTTCCACTGAAGCTTTCTTT. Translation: CAWSATVSTEAFF.

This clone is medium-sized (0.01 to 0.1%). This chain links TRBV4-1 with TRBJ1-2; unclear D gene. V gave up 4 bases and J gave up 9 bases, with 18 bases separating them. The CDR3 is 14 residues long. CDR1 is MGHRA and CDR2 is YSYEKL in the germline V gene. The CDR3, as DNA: TGCGCCAGCAGCCCAATCAGTAGGTGGGGAAGCTACACCTTC. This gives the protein CASSPISRWGSYTF.

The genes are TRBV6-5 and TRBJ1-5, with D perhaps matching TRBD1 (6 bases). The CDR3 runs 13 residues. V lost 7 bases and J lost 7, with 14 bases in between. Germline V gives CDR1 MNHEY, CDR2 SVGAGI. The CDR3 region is CASTEGVGQPQHF. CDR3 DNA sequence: TGTGCCAGCACCGAGGGGGTAGGCCAGCCCCAGCATTTT.

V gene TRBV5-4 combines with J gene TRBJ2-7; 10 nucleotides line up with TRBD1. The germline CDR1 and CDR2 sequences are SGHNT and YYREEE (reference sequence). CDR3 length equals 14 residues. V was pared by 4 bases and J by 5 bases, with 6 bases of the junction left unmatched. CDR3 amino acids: CASSIDRGLDEQYF. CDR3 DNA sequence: TGTGCCAGCAGCATCGACAGGGGGCTGGACGAGCAGTACTTC.

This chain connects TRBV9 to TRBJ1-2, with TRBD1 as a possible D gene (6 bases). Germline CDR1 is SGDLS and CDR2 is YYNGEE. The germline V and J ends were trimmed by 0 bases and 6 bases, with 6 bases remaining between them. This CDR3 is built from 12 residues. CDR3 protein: CASSVGQDGYTF. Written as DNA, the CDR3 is TGTGCCAGCAGCGTAGGACAGGATGGCTACACCTTC.

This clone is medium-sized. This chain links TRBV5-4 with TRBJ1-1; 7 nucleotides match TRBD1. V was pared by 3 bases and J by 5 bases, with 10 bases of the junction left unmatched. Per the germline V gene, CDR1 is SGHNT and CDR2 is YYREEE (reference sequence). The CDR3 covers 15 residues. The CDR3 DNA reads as TGTGCCAGCAGCTACCTCAAGGGGGCTAGGACTGAAGCTTTCTTT. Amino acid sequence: CASSYLKGARTEAFF.

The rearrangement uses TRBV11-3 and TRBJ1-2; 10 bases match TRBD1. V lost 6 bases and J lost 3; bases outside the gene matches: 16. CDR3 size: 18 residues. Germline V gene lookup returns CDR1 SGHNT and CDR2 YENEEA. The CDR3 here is CASSSKTGGGQCHYGYTF. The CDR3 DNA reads TGTGCCAGCAGTTCTAAGACAGGGGGCGGCCAATGTCACTATGGCTACACCTTC.